This T cell receptor (beta chain) was captured by sequencing in a study of shared clonotypes between healthy human individuals. Study background: There were three CD4 naive, three CD4 memory, two CD8 naive and one CD8 memory plates per donor.

For sorted subsets, about 190 ng DNA per replicate equaled about 31,000 T cell genomes. Libraries were prepared by immunoSEQ multiplex PCR; TCRdb keeps only in-frame clonotypes and omits some of them. The sample records about 1,500,000 clones, roughly 96% being singletons. The CDR3 contains 16 residues. Germline lookup yields CDR1 SGHRS and CDR2 YFSETQ. V was pared by 0 bases and J by 4 bases, with 15 bases between. Note on this clone: The antigen is undetermined.

Findings and caveats of the study: What rarefaction showed was incomplete sorted-subset sequencing despite large depth. The study found approximately 5% of naive CD4 clonotypes shared across a handful of donors.

J is TRBJ2-3 and V is TRBV5-1, with D possibly called TRBD1 or TRBD2 (5 bases each). The material sequenced was naive CD4+ T cells sorted from blood. As to subset: CD45RA+ positively selected. The clonotype originates from a man aged 25-45 years in good health. The CDR3 nucleotides read TGCGCCAGCAGCTTGGAGAGGACACTGGGGGCAGATACGCAGTATTTT. It translates to CASSLERTLGADTQYF.